The clone carrying this T cell receptor beta chain occurred a few times. Its specificity is not known. The CDR3 contains 13 residues. Germline V gene data show CDR1 as LGHNA and CDR2 as YNFKEQ. Trimming took 5 bases from V and 6 from J, leaving 14 bases between them. The data stem from a study of beta chain features in type 1 diabetes. Study background: Healthy donors resembled patients in age, gender and cell yields. Whole-study findings and limits: For type 1 diabetes patients, VDJ junctions showed fewer insertions and more deletions. All four CD4+ subsets of Type 1 diabetes patients contained TCRB CDR3s that were moderately but significantly shorter.

The whole isolated RNA underwent reverse transcription, so sequencing captured expressed TCRB transcripts. Repertoires were generated with immunoSEQ multiplex PCR, while TCRdb's copy carries only in-frame clones and drops some. The data show fewer than 450,000 clones, with less than 15% seen just once and roughly 0.015% held by the top ten. Purities over 98% were achieved in all sorted populations. The TCR sequence derives from a woman in her late teens or twenties with type 1 diabetes. The sequencing input was naive CD4+ T cells from blood. The chain is built from TRBV4-2 and TRBJ2-7; D is perhaps TRBD1 (6 bases). CDR3 in DNA: TGTGCCAGCAGCAGGGGGACGGCCGGCGAGCAGTACTTC. Protein: CASSRGTAGEQYF.